The source of this T cell receptor (beta chain) is a study of cytomegalovirus exposure and HLA in healthy donors. Donors were ostensibly healthy at sampling, although undocumented immune exposures were probable. The CDR3 extends over 15 amino acids. Looked up from germline, CDR1 is GTSNPN and CDR2 is SVGIG (reference sequence). Of note for this clone: Antigen unknown. Compared with germline, one end of the junction differs, possibly owing to a read error.

Study results and caveats: Reports indicate that TCR beta sequences accurately predicted the HLA-A and HLA-B alleles of most subjects.

The PCR had 60 Vbeta and 13 Jbeta primers. The assay was immunoSEQ multiplex PCR, and TCRdb's table has in-frame clones only and misses some. The sample includes 170,000 or so clones, under 85% of them seen just once. Sequenced input: PBMCs. The receptor was isolated from a male donor in good health and CMV-seronegative. The rearrangement links TRBV30 to TRBJ1-5; 8 nucleotides agree with TRBD1. The CDR3 DNA is TGTGCCTGGAGTGAATGGGACAGGCACAATCGGCCCCAGCATTTT. This translates into CAWSEWDRHNRPQHF.